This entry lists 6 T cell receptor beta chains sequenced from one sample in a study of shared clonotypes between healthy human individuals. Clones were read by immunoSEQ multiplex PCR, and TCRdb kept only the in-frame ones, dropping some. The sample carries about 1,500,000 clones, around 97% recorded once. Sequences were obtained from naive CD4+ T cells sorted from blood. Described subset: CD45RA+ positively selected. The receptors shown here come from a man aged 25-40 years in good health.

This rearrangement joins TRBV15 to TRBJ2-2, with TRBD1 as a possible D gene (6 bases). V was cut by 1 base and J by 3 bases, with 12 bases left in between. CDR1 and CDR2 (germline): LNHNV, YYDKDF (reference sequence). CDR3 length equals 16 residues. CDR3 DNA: TGTGCCACCAGCAGAGCAACGGGACACTACACCGGGGAGCTGTTTTTT. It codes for CATSRATGHYTGELFF.

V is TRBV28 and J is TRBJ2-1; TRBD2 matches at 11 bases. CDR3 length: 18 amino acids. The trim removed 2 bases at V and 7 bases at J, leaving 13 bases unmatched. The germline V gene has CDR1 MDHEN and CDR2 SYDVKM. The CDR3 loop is CASSLRPTSGMRRNEQFF. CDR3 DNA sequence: TGTGCCAGCAGTTTAAGGCCGACTAGCGGGATGCGGCGGAATGAGCAGTTCTTC.

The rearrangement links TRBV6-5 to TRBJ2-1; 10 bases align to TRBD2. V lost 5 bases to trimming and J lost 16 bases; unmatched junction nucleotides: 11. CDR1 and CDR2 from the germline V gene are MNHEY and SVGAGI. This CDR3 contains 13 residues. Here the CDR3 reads CASSRRLAGKIFF. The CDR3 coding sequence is TGTGCCAGCAGTCGGCGACTAGCGGGTAAAATCTTCTTC.

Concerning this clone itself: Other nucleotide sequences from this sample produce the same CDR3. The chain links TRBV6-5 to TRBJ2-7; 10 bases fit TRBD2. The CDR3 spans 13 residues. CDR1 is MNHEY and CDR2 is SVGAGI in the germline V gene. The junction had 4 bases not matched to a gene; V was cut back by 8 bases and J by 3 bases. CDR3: CASGLAGVYEQYF. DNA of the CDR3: TGTGCCAGCGGGCTAGCGGGAGTCTACGAGCAGTACTTC.

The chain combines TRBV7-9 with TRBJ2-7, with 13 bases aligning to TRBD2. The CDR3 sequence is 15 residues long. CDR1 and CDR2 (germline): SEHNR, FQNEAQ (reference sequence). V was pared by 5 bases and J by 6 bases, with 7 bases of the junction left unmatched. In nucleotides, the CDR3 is TGTGCCAGCAGCCAACCAGGGACTAGCGGGATCGAGCAGTACTTC. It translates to CASSQPGTSGIEQYF.

CDR3 amino acids: CASSHAGDTEAFF. The CDR3 DNA reads as TGCGCCAGCAGCCACGCAGGGGACACTGAAGCTTTCTTT. The gene calls are TRBV4-1 and TRBJ1-1, with D maybe TRBD1 (6 bases). Germline V gives CDR1 MGHRA, CDR2 YSYEKL. CDR3 length: 13 amino acids. Trimming pared 3 bases from V and 3 bases from J, leaving 8 bases between.